This TCR beta chain was sequenced in a study of blood T cell repertoires in COVID-19. As for the study in general: COVID-19 samples, acute and convalescent, were from the United States, Italy and Spain.

In the source study's methods: Reference gene primer amplification gave estimated nucleated cell counts. Libraries were prepared by immunoSEQ multiplex PCR; TCRdb keeps only in-frame clonotypes and omits some of them. For V, J and clone size, that table is used; D and trimming come from the DNA. The sample has about 250,000 clones, 70% to 85% seen once. There are 15 residues in the CDR3. In germline, CDR1 is MDHEN, CDR2 SYDVKM. The V and J ends lost 1 base and 7 bases, in that order; junction bases with no gene match: 9. The sequence was obtained from a man older than 75 with acute or convalescent COVID-19. V usage is TRBV28 and J usage is TRBJ1-2; 7 bases are shared with TRBD1. The sequencing sample was made of peripheral blood. CDR3 residues: CASSLFPNRGGGYTF. CDR3 sequence (DNA): TGTGCCAGCAGTTTATTCCCGAACAGGGGAGGTGGCTACACCTTC.